The 28 T cell receptor beta chains below come from one sample, sequenced in a study of immune evolution from preneoplasia to lung adenocarcinoma. Clones were sequenced by immunoSEQ multiplex PCR, and TCRdb holds only the in-frame ones, with some missing. In the table there are approximately 4,200 clones, around 81% of which are singletons. Sequenced: FFPE adjacent normal lung tissue. These receptors originate from a person aged 70 to 79 with lung adenocarcinoma.

The chain is built from TRBV30 and TRBJ2-6; D might be TRBD1 or TRBD2, each matching 6 bases. Germline V CDR1 and CDR2: GTSNPN, SVGIG (reference sequence). The CDR3 extends over 16 amino acids. V lost 5 bases and J lost 1, with 15 bases in between. The CDR3: CAWRGRWGSGANVLTF. CDR3 DNA sequence: TGTGCCTGGCGGGGGCGGTGGGGATCTGGGGCCAACGTCCTGACTTTC.

V is TRBV7-2 and J is TRBJ1-1; no definite D call. In germline, CDR1 is SGHTA, CDR2 FQGNSA. V shed 6 bases and J shed 5 bases, with 10 bases lying between them. The CDR3 runs 12 residues. The CDR3 bases are TGTGCCAGCAGTTTTTACGGAACTGAAGCTTTCTTT. It is translated as CASSFYGTEAFF.

The J gene is TRBJ2-7, the V gene TRBV5-1; D assignment may be TRBD1 or TRBD2 (5 bases each). The CDR3 length is 12 residues. Germline V gives CDR1 SGHRS, CDR2 YFSETQ. Between the trimmed V and J ends, which lost 0 bases and 7 bases, there was a span of 8 bases. The CDR3 sequence is CASSLAGREQYF. In nucleotides, the CDR3 is TGCGCCAGCAGCTTGGCGGGACGAGAGCAGTACTTC.

The chain is built from TRBV30 and TRBJ1-4; D gene ambiguous. The V gene lost 5 bases and the J gene lost 8 bases, with 24 bases spanning the gap. CDR1 and CDR2 (germline): GTSNPN, SVGIG (reference sequence). The CDR3 covers 16 residues. The CDR3 nucleotides are TGTGCCTGGGCCGGTCCCGGCCGCCGCATCGGGGAAAAACTGTTTTTT. It specifies CAWAGPGRRIGEKLFF.

The rearrangement joins TRBV7-6 to TRBJ2-2, with TRBD1 identical over 7 bases. Germline lookup yields CDR1 SGHVS and CDR2 FNYEAQ. Trimming removed 6 bases from V and 6 bases from J; junction bases left unmatched: 10. The CDR3 contains 15 residues. This chain's CDR3 is CASSPRTTGSGELFF. The CDR3 DNA is TGTGCCAGCAGTCCGAGAACGACAGGGTCCGGGGAGCTGTTTTTT.

This clone was observed a few times. The genes are TRBV19 and TRBJ2-3; TRBD2 might be the D (6 bases). V was cut by 5 bases and J by 1 base, with 16 bases left in between. The CDR3 is made up of 16 amino acids. Germline CDR1 LNHDA, CDR2 SQIVND (reference sequence). The CDR3 sequence is CASSGATRSGTDTQYF. The CDR3 DNA sequence: TGTGCCAGTAGTGGGGCGACTAGGTCAGGCACAGATACGCAGTATTTT.

The chain employs TRBV14 and TRBJ2-4; a possible D gene is TRBD2 (6 bases). This CDR3 contains 18 residues. Per germline, CDR1 SGHDN and CDR2 FVKESK. V lost 0 bases and J 0 bases, leaving 15 bases between the germline ends. The DNA of the CDR3 is TGTGCCAGCAGCCAAGAAAGTTGGAGGGACTTAGCCAAAAACATTCAGTACTTC. Amino acids: CASSQESWRDLAKNIQYF.

This chain links TRBV20-1 with TRBJ2-7; D is ambiguous. This CDR3 comprises 11 residues. Germline V lookup: CDR1 DFQATT, CDR2 SNEGSKA (reference sequence). The V end was cut by 1 base, the J end by 3 bases, with 4 bases between. The CDR3 sequence is CSARGFYEQYF. The DNA for the CDR3 is TGCAGTGCTAGAGGATTCTACGAGCAGTACTTC.

This chain links TRBV5-1 with TRBJ2-1; 7 bases map to TRBD2. V was pared by 1 base and J by 3 bases, with 4 bases of the junction left unmatched. Per the germline V gene, CDR1 is SGHRS and CDR2 is YFSETQ. The CDR3 extends over 15 amino acids. CDR3 sequence reads: CASSLMGGDYNEQFF. CDR3 sequence (DNA): TGCGCCAGCAGCTTGATGGGGGGGGACTACAATGAGCAGTTCTTC.

V usage is TRBV19 and J usage is TRBJ1-1, with 9 nucleotides matching TRBD1. V trimming: 6 bases; J trimming: 0 bases; junction bases outside the gene matches: 8. The CDR3 has 16 residues. Germline values: CDR1 LNHDA, CDR2 SQIVND (reference sequence). CDR3 sequence reads: CASRVSTGGLNTEAFF. The CDR3 bases are TGTGCCAGTAGGGTGTCGACAGGGGGTTTGAACACTGAAGCTTTCTTT.

This sequence joins TRBV7-9 and TRBJ2-3, with a tentative D call TRBD1 (5 bases). The CDR3 covers 15 residues. Trimming took off 6 bases at V and 2 bases at J, with 15 bases between the two ends. Per germline, CDR1 SEHNR and CDR2 FQNEAQ (reference sequence). As DNA, the CDR3 is TGTGCCAGCAGACCCCTCCCAGGGTTCACAGATACGCAGTATTTT. Encoded protein: CASRPLPGFTDTQYF.

The V and J genes are TRBV6-1 and TRBJ2-1; D gene unclear. Germline V gives CDR1 MNHNS, CDR2 SASEGT. This CDR3 has 11 residues. V gave up 7 bases and J gave up 5 bases, with 6 bases separating them. The CDR3 sequence is CASIQDNEQFF. CDR3 in DNA: TGTGCCAGCATCCAGGACAATGAGCAGTTCTTC.

This clone came up a few times. The V call is TRBV19, the J call TRBJ2-7; 9 bases align to TRBD2. Trimming took 9 bases from V and 6 from J; bases not matched to a gene: 9. The CDR3 extends over 13 amino acids. CDR1 and CDR2 from the germline V gene are LNHDA and SQIVND (reference sequence). In nucleotides, the CDR3 is TGTGCCAGCGTCGGGCTAGCGGGATCCGAGCAGTACTTC. Translated, it gives CASVGLAGSEQYF.

This clone appeared once. CDR3 bases: TGTGCCAGCAGCTCGACGCAGGGGGTTTCACCCCTCCACTTT. It codes for CASSSTQGVSPLHF. The chain joins TRBV28 to TRBJ1-6; TRBD1 matches 7 bases. CDR3 size: 14 residues. Germline-derived CDR1 and CDR2 are MDHEN and SYDVKM. After removal of 6 bases from V and 9 bases from J, the junction contained 8 bases not matched to a gene.

The gene calls are TRBV28 and TRBJ1-1, with TRBD1 matching 10 bases. The V gene's germline CDR1 is MDHEN and CDR2 SYDVKM. CDR3 size: 15 residues. V was clipped by 1 base and J by 5 bases; unmatched bases: 4. CDR3 DNA: TGTGCCAGCAGTTTATCTCGGGGACAGGGGACTGAAGCTTTCTTT. This translates into CASSLSRGQGTEAFF.

This clone occurred once. The chain couples TRBV4-2 to TRBJ1-2; D uncertain. This CDR3 region has 12 residues. CDR1 and CDR2 (germline): LGHNA, YNFKEQ. The V end was cut by 5 bases, the J end by 4 bases, with 8 bases between. CDR3 protein: CASSRKTYGYTF. The CDR3 DNA reads TGTGCCAGCAGCAGAAAGACCTATGGCTACACCTTC.

This sequence joins TRBV19 and TRBJ1-6, with TRBD1 identical over 9 bases. The CDR3 consists of 15 residues. V gave up 6 bases and J gave up 9 bases; unmatched junction bases: 9. Germline assignment: CDR1 LNHDA and CDR2 SQIVND (reference sequence). The CDR3: CASSPYGQGSSPLHF. DNA of the CDR3: TGTGCCAGTAGCCCGTATGGACAGGGGAGTTCACCCCTCCACTTT.

The genes are TRBV30 and TRBJ2-1, with 8 positions matching TRBD2. CDR3 length: 14 amino acids. Germline V CDR1 and CDR2: GTSNPN, SVGIG (reference sequence). The V gene end was trimmed by 4 bases and the J gene end by 4 bases; junction bases not matched to a gene: 6. The CDR3 DNA sequence: TGTGCCTGGACTACGGGGGGGGGATACAATGAGCAGTTCTTC. It specifies CAWTTGGGYNEQFF.

This chain uses TRBV6-5 with TRBJ1-4; no firm D call. The CDR3 totals 16 residues. The V gene's germline CDR1 is MNHEY and CDR2 SVGAGI. Trimming removed 0 bases at V and 8 bases at J, with 16 bases between. The CDR3 nucleotides are TGTGCCAGCAGTTACTCGAGTCGAAGGGCCGGGGAAAAACTGTTTTTT. Translated: CASSYSSRRAGEKLFF.

CDR3 DNA: TGTGCCAGCAGTTACAAGGGGACGGGGAACACTGAAGCTTTCTTT. Translating it yields CASSYKGTGNTEAFF. The chain uses TRBV6-6 and TRBJ1-1; D is perhaps TRBD1 (5 bases). Germline assignment: CDR1 MNHNY and CDR2 SVGAGI (reference sequence). This CDR3 is built from 15 residues. Trimming shortened V by 2 bases and J by 1 base, and 11 bases separated the two germline ends.

This chain joins TRBV28 and TRBJ1-2; D gene unclear. V lost 3 bases to trimming and J lost 6 bases, with 14 bases between them. CDR3 length: 14 residues. Germline V lookup: CDR1 MDHEN, CDR2 SYDVKM. The CDR3 region has the DNA TGTGCCAGCAGTTTTATAGGACGCCAGGATGGCTACACCTTC. Encoded protein: CASSFIGRQDGYTF.

The J gene is TRBJ1-5, the V gene TRBV19; D possibly corresponds to TRBD1 (5 bases). Germline values: CDR1 LNHDA, CDR2 SQIVND (reference sequence). Deletions cut 6 bases from V and 7 bases from J, with 19 bases between. The CDR3 consists of 15 residues. CDR3 sequence reads: CASRNLGVSGQPQHF. CDR3 DNA sequence: TGTGCCAGTAGAAATTTAGGGGTGTCGGGACAGCCCCAGCATTTT.

The genes are TRBV6-4 and TRBJ1-2; possibly TRBD1 for D (5 bases). This CDR3 has 15 residues. Germline assignment: CDR1 MRHNA and CDR2 SNTAGT. Between the trimmed V and J ends, which lost 6 bases and 1 base, there was a span of 15 bases. CDR3 amino acids: CASSLNRDGNYGYTF. The CDR3 coding sequence is TGTGCCAGCAGCCTAAATAGGGACGGTAACTATGGCTACACCTTC.

This clone is labeled large. This chain uses TRBV28 with TRBJ2-2, with a tentative D call TRBD1 (8 bases). Trimming stripped 6 bases from V and 0 bases from J, with 32 bases between. Germline V gives CDR1 MDHEN, CDR2 SYDVKM. The CDR3 is 22 residues long. The CDR3 spells CASRRRQGRVHTSETNTGELFF. The CDR3 region has the DNA TGTGCCAGCAGGCGTCGACAGGGGAGGGTTCACACCTCCGAAACGAACACCGGGGAGCTGTTTTTT.

This clone was seen a few times. The chain employs TRBV19 and TRBJ1-1; D not resolved. The germline V gene has CDR1 LNHDA and CDR2 SQIVND (reference sequence). Trimming removed 7 bases at V and 2 bases at J, with 11 bases between. The CDR3 spans 13 residues. The CDR3 loop is CASTQKINTEAFF. The CDR3 DNA sequence: TGTGCCAGTACCCAAAAAATCAACACTGAAGCTTTCTTT.

V gene TRBV9 combines with J gene TRBJ2-3, with TRBD1 matching 8 bases. J gave up 8 bases and V 3 bases, and 8 bases lay outside the gene matches. CDR1 SGDLS and CDR2 YYNGEE come from the germline V gene. The CDR3 length is 14 residues. CDR3 in DNA: TGTGCCAGCAGCGCCGAGGGACAGGCAATTACGCAGTATTTT. It encodes CASSAEGQAITQYF.

This rearrangement joins TRBV6-1 to TRBJ2-7; no clear D. Germline CDR1 MNHNS, CDR2 SASEGT. The length of the CDR3 is 12 residues. With 3 bases removed from V and 5 bases from J, the gap between germline ends came to 8 bases. CDR3 bases: TGTGCCAGCAGTGACCTAGGACACGAGCAGTACTTC. Protein product: CASSDLGHEQYF.

The chain is built from TRBV6-5 and TRBJ2-7; 10 bases fit TRBD2. This CDR3 comprises 15 residues. V dropped 5 bases and J dropped 0; count of bases not matched to a gene: 4. Germline-derived CDR1 and CDR2 are MNHEY and SVGAGI. The CDR3 nucleotides are TGTGCCAGCAGTCATCCTAGCGGGAGCTCCTACGAGCAGTACTTC. It specifies CASSHPSGSSYEQYF.